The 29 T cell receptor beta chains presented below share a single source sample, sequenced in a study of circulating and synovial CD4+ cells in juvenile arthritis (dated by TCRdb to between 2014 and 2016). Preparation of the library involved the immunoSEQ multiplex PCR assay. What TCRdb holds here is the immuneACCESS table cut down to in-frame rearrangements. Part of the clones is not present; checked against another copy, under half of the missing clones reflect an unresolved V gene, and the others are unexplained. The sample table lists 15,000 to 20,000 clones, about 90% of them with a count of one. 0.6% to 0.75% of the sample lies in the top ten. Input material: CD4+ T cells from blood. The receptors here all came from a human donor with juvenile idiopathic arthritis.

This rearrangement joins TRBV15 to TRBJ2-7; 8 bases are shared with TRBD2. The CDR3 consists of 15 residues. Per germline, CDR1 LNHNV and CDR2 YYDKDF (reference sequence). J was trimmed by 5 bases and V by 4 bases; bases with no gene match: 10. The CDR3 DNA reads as TGTGCCACCAGCACCGGCTCTAGCGGGCGGGACGAGCAGTACTTC. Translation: CATSTGSSGRDEQYF.

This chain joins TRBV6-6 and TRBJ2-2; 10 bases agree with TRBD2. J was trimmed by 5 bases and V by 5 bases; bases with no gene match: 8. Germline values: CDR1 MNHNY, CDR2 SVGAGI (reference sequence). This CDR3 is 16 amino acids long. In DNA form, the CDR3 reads TGTGCCAGCAGTGGAGGACTAGCGGAAGGAACCGGGGAGCTGTTTTTT. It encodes CASSGGLAEGTGELFF.

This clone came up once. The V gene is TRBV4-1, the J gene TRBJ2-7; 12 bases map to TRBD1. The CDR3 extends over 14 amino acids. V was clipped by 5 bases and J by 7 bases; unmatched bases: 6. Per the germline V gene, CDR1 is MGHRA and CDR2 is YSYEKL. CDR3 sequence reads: CASSARDRGLEQYF. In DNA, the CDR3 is TGCGCCAGCAGCGCGAGGGACAGGGGGCTTGAGCAGTACTTC.

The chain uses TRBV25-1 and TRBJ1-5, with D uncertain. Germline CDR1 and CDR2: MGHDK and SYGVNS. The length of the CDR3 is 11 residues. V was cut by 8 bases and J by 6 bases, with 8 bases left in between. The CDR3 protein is CASGESQPQHF. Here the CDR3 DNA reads TGTGCCAGCGGAGAGAGTCAGCCCCAGCATTTT.

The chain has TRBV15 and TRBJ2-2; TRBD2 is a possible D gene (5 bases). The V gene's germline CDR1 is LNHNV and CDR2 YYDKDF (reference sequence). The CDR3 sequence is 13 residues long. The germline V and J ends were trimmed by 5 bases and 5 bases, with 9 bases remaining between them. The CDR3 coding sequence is TGTGCCACCAGCGGAAGGGAGACCGGGGAGCTGTTTTTT. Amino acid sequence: CATSGRETGELFF.

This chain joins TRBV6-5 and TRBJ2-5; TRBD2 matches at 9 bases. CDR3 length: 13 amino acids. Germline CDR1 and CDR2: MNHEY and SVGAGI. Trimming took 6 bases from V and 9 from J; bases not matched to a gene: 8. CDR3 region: CASSLAGEDAQYF. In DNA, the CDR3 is TGTGCCAGCAGCTTAGCGGGAGAAGATGCCCAGTACTTC.

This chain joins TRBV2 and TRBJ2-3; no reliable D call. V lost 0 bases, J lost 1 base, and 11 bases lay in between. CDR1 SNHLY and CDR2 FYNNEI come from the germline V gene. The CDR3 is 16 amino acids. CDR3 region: CASSEAVTVRTDTQYF. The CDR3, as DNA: TGTGCCAGCAGTGAAGCGGTAACGGTTCGCACAGATACGCAGTATTTT.

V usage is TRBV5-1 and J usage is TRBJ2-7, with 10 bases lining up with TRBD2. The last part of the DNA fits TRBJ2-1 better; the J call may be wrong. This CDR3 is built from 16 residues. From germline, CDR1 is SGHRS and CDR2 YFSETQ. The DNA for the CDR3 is TGCGCCAGCAGCTTGGAAAGCGGGGGGGCGCTCAATGAGCAGTTCTTC. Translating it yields CASSLESGGALNEQFF.

The CDR3: CASSWGPGENTEAFF. CDR3 nucleotides: TGTGCCAGCAGCTGGGGGCCAGGCGAGAACACTGAAGCTTTCTTT. The chain combines TRBV7-9 with TRBJ1-1; TRBD1 might be the D (6 bases). Looked up from germline, CDR1 is SEHNR and CDR2 is FQNEAQ (reference sequence). The CDR3 runs to 15 residues. V was shortened by 4 bases and J by 1 base, with 13 bases between the two germline ends.

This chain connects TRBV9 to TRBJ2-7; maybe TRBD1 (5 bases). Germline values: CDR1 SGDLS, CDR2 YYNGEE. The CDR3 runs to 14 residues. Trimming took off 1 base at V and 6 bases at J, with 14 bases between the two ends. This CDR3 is CASSVYDSSTEQYF. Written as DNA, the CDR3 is TGTGCCAGCAGCGTATATGACAGTAGCACCGAGCAGTACTTC.

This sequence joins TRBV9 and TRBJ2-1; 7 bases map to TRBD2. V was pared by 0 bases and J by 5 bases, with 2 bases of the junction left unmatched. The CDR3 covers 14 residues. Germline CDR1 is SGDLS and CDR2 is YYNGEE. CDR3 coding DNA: TGTGCCAGCAGCGTAGCGGGGGGAAACAATGAGCAGTTCTTC. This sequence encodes CASSVAGGNNEQFF. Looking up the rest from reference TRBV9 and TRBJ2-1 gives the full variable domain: DSGVTQTPKHLITATGQRVTLRCSPRSGDLSVYWYQQSLDQGLQFLIQYYNGEERAKGNILERFSAQQFPDLHSELNLSSLELGDSALYFCASSVAGGNNEQFFGPGTRLTVL.

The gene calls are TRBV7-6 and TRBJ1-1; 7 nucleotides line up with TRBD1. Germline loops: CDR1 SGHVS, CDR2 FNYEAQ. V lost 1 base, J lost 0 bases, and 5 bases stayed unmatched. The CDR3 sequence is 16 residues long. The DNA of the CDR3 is TGTGCCAGCAGCTTAGGGGGGACAGTCATGAACACTGAAGCTTTCTTT. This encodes CASSLGGTVMNTEAFF.

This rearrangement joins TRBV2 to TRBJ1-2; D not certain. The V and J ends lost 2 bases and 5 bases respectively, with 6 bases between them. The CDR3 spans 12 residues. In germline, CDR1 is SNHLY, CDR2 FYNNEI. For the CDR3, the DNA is TGTGCCAGCAGTGAACGGACTTATGGCTACACCTTC. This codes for CASSERTYGYTF.

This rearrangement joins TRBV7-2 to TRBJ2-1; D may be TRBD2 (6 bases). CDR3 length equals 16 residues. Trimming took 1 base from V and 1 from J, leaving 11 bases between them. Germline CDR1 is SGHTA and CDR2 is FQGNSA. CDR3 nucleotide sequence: TGTGCCAGCAGCTTAGTGGGCGGGATTTCCTACAATGAGCAGTTCTTC. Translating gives CASSLVGGISYNEQFF.

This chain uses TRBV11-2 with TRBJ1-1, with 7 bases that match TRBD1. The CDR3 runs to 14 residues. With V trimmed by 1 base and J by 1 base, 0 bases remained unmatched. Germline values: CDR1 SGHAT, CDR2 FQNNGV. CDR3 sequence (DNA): TGTGCCAGCAGCTTAGGACAGGGGAACACTGAAGCTTTCTTT. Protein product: CASSLGQGNTEAFF.

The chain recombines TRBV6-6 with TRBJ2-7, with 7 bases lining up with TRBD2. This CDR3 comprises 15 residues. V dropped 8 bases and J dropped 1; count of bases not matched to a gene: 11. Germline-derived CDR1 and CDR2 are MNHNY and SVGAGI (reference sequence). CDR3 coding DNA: TGTGCCAGCCTGGGCGGGAGTAGAAAGTCCTACGAGCAGTACTTC. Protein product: CASLGGSRKSYEQYF.

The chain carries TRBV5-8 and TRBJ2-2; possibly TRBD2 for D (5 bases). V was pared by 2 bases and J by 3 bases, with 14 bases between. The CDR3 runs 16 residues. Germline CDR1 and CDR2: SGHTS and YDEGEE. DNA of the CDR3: TGTGCCAGCAGCTTAAGAGCGGCCCAGGACACCGGGGAGCTGTTTTTT. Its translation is CASSLRAAQDTGELFF.

The CDR3 spells CASSQGGGRNTIYF. In DNA form, the CDR3 reads TGTGCCAGCAGCCAGGGAGGGGGTCGAAACACCATATATTTT. This sequence joins TRBV7-2 and TRBJ1-3; tentative D call: TRBD1 (6 bases). V gave up 5 bases and J gave up 5 bases, with 13 bases separating them. Germline CDR1 reads SGHTA; CDR2 reads FQGNSA. The CDR3 sequence is 14 residues long.

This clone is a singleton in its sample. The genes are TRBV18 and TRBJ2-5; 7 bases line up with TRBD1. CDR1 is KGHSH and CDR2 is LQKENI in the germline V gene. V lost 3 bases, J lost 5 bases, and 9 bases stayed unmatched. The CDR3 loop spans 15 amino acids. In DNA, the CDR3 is TGTGCCAGCTCACCTACGACAGGGTTTAGGGAGACCCAGTACTTC. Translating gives CASSPTTGFRETQYF.

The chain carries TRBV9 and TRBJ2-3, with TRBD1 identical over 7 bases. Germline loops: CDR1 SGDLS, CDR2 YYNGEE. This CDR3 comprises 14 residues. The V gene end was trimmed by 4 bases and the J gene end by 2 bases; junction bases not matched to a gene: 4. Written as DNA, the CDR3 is TGTGCCAGCAGCAGGGACAGTCTCACAGATACGCAGTATTTT. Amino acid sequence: CASSRDSLTDTQYF.

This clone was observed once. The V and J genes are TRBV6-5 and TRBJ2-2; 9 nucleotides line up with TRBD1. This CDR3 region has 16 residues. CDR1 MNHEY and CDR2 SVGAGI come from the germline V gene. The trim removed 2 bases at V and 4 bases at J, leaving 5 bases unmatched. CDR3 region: CASSYPGQGITGELFF. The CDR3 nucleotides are TGTGCCAGCAGTTACCCGGGACAGGGCATCACCGGGGAGCTGTTTTTT.

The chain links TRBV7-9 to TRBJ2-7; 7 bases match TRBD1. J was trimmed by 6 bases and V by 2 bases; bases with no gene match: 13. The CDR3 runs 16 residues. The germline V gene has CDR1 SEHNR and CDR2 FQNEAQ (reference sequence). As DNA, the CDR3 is TGTGCCAGCAGCTTATGGGTAGGGGGCGATAGTCTCGAGCAGTACTTC. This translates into CASSLWVGGDSLEQYF.

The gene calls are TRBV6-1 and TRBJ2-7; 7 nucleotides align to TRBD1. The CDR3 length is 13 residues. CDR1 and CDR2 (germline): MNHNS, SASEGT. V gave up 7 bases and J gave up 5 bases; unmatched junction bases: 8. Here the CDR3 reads CASKRDGTDEQYF. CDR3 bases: TGTGCCAGCAAGAGAGACGGGACAGACGAGCAGTACTTC.

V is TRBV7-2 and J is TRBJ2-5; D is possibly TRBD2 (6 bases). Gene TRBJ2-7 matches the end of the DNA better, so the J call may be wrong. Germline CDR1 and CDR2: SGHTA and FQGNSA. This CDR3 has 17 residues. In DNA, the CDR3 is TGTGCCAGCAGCTTAGGTAGCGGAGCTCCATCCCGGGGCGAGCAGTACTTC. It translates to CASSLGSGAPSRGEQYF.

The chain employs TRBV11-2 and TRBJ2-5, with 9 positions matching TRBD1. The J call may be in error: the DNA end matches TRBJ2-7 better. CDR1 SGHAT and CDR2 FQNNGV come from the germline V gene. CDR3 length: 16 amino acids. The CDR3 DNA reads TGTGCCAGCAGCTTAGGCCGACAGGGGGGGACGGGCGAGCAGTACTTC. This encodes CASSLGRQGGTGEQYF.

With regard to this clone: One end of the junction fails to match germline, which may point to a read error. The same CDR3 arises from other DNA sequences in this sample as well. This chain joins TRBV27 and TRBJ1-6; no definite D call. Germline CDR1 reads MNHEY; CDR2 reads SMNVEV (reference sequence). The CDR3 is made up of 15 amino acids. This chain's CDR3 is CASSLKGAYNSPLHF. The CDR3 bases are TGTGCCAGCAGTTTAAAGGGAGCCTATAATTCCCCCCTCCACTTT.

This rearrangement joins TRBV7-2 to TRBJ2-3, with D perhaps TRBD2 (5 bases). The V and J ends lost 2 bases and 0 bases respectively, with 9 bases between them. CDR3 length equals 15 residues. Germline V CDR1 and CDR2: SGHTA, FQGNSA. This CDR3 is CASSLFGVSTDTQYF. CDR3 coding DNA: TGTGCCAGCAGCTTATTCGGGGTTAGCACAGATACGCAGTATTTT.

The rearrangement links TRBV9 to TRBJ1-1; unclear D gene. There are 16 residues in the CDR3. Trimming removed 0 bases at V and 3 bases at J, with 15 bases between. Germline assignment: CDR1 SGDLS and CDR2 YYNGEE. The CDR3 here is CASSVAGSGLDTEAFF. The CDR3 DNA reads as TGTGCCAGCAGCGTAGCGGGAAGTGGCTTGGACACTGAAGCTTTCTTT.

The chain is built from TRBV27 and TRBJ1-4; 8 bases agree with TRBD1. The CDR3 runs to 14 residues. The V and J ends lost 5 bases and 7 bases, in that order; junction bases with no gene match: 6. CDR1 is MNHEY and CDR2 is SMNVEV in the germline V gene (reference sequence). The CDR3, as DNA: TGTGCCAGCAGTCAGGACAGGGTCAGTGAAAAACTGTTTTTT. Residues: CASSQDRVSEKLFF.